These 21 T cell receptor beta chains came from one sample sequenced in a study of cytomegalovirus exposure and HLA in healthy donors (dated by TCRdb to about 2017). Preparation of the library involved the immunoSEQ multiplex PCR assay. For the multiplex PCR, a mixture combining 60 forward primers for TCR Vbeta segments and 13 reverse primers for TCR Jbeta segments was used. TCRdb re-hosts the immuneACCESS table, in-frame sequences only. Its copies lack some clones; in the studies checked, an unresolved V gene accounts for under half of them, and the cause for the rest is not known. The sample table records 120,000 to 150,000 clones; approximately 78% of these occur just once. The ten biggest clones cover 3% of the sample. Material for sequencing was PBMCs. Receptor source: a man aged 35 to 55 in good health and CMV-seropositive.

The gene calls are TRBV14 and TRBJ2-3; 8 bases agree with TRBD2. Per germline, CDR1 SGHDN and CDR2 FVKESK. This CDR3 spans 14 amino acids. The ends lost 4 bases at V and 5 bases at J; junction bases unmatched: 5. The CDR3 sequence: CASSLSGLGDTQYF. CDR3 nucleotide sequence: TGTGCCAGCAGCCTTTCGGGACTAGGAGATACGCAGTATTTT.

This chain uses TRBV2 with TRBJ1-1; weak D call: TRBD1 (6 bases). The CDR3 runs 13 residues. Germline CDR1 and CDR2: SNHLY and FYNNEI. Trimming removed 5 bases from V and 1 base from J, with 8 bases in between. The CDR3 nucleotides are TGTGCCAGCAGTAGGGACAAGAACACTGAAGCTTTCTTT. Its translation is CASSRDKNTEAFF.

V and J are TRBV11-2 and TRBJ2-5, with D possibly being TRBD1 (6 bases). V lost 4 bases and J 1 base, leaving 16 bases between the germline ends. The CDR3 is 16 amino acids. Germline assignment: CDR1 SGHAT and CDR2 FQNNGV. CDR3: CASSYNLGQIQETQYF. In DNA, the CDR3 is TGTGCCAGCAGCTACAATCTGGGACAAATCCAAGAGACCCAGTACTTC.

This clone was picked up one time. This chain joins TRBV7-9 and TRBJ2-1, with 7 bases fitting TRBD2. Per germline, CDR1 SEHNR and CDR2 FQNEAQ (reference sequence). With 1 base clipped from V and 15 bases from J, the junction kept 9 bases outside the gene matches. CDR3 length: 13 residues. The CDR3 is CASSLDILTSPFF. The CDR3 nucleotides are TGTGCCAGCAGCTTAGATATTCTGACTAGCCCGTTCTTC.

The chain is built from TRBV27 and TRBJ1-5; D remains ambiguous. The V end was cut by 5 bases, the J end by 4 bases, with 18 bases between. The V gene's germline CDR1 is MNHEY and CDR2 SMNVEV (reference sequence). The CDR3 spans 16 residues. CDR3 sequence: CASSPNPSGGNQPQHF. DNA of the CDR3: TGTGCCAGCAGTCCCAACCCCTCCGGAGGAAATCAGCCCCAGCATTTT.

V usage is TRBV28 and J usage is TRBJ2-3; 9 nucleotides agree with TRBD2. The V gene's germline CDR1 is MDHEN and CDR2 SYDVKM. V gave up 5 bases and J gave up 6 bases; unmatched junction bases: 9. The CDR3 extends over 15 amino acids. The chain's CDR3 is CASSGAGGPWDTQYF. The CDR3 nucleotides read TGTGCCAGCAGTGGAGCGGGAGGACCTTGGGATACGCAGTATTTT.

The chain has TRBV6-4 and TRBJ1-2, with D possibly being TRBD1 (6 bases). Germline V gives CDR1 MRHNA, CDR2 SNTAGT. Between the trimmed V and J ends, which lost 6 bases and 4 bases, there was a span of 18 bases. This CDR3 contains 15 residues. The CDR3 protein is CASSHSRGTLYGYTF. CDR3 sequence (DNA): TGTGCCAGCAGCCATTCCAGGGGAACCCTCTATGGCTACACCTTC.

V gene TRBV11-3 combines with J gene TRBJ2-7, with a weak D call TRBD1 (6 bases). The germline CDR1 and CDR2 sequences are SGHNT and YENEEA. The CDR3 length is 14 residues. Trimming cost V 5 bases and J 4 bases, with 15 bases left between them. CDR3 protein: CASSLRGGNYEQYF. CDR3 coding DNA: TGTGCCAGCAGCCTCAGGGGTGGTAATTACGAGCAGTACTTC.

The J gene is TRBJ2-3, the V gene TRBV5-1; 9 bases map to TRBD2. The CDR3 consists of 14 residues. Looked up from germline, CDR1 is SGHRS and CDR2 is YFSETQ. The junction had 1 base not matched to a gene; V was cut back by 2 bases and J by 3 bases. The CDR3 DNA sequence: TGCGCCAGCAGCTTAGGACTAGCGACAGATACGCAGTATTTT. Its protein product is CASSLGLATDTQYF.

This clone was seen a few times. J is TRBJ2-7 and V is TRBV27; TRBD1 matches at 7 bases. The V gene end was trimmed by 5 bases and the J gene end by 2 bases; junction bases not matched to a gene: 6. Germline CDR1 and CDR2: MNHEY and SMNVEV (reference sequence). This CDR3 comprises 14 residues. DNA of the CDR3: TGTGCCAGCAGTCTCCGGGACAGACCCTACGAGCAGTACTTC. Protein: CASSLRDRPYEQYF.

The chain joins TRBV28 to TRBJ1-6; 10 bases are shared with TRBD1. J gave up 7 bases and V 5 bases, and 2 bases lay outside the gene matches. Germline V gives CDR1 MDHEN, CDR2 SYDVKM. This CDR3 has 14 amino acids. The CDR3 here is CASSRDRGNSPLHF. The CDR3 coding sequence is TGTGCCAGCAGTCGGGACAGGGGAAATTCACCCCTCCACTTT.

The rearrangement uses TRBV30 and TRBJ1-3, with D possibly being TRBD1 (6 bases). The CDR3 spans 13 residues. Per germline, CDR1 GTSNPN and CDR2 SVGIG (reference sequence). The V end was cut by 4 bases, the J end by 7 bases, with 14 bases between. CDR3 residues: CAWTGDIGNTIYF. The CDR3 bases are TGTGCCTGGACAGGGGATATTGGTAACACCATATATTTT. The complete variable domain, with remaining parts taken from reference TRBV30 and TRBJ1-3, reads SQTIHQWPATLVQPVGSPLSLECTVEGTSNPNLYWYRQAAGRGLQLLFYSVGIGQISSEVPQNLSASRPQDRQFILSSKKLLLSDSGFYLCAWTGDIGNTIYFGEGSWLTVV.

This sequence joins TRBV19 and TRBJ2-1, with 12 bases matching TRBD2. This CDR3 region has 16 residues. Trimming took 6 bases from V and 9 from J; bases not matched to a gene: 12. Per the germline V gene, CDR1 is LNHDA and CDR2 is SQIVND (reference sequence). The CDR3 nucleotides read TGTGCCAGTAGATCTAGCGGGAGGGCCATTGATTCTGAGCAGTTCTTC. It translates to CASRSSGRAIDSEQFF.

This chain joins TRBV29-1 and TRBJ2-5; TRBD2 matches 9 bases. The CDR3 loop spans 15 amino acids. J was trimmed by 5 bases and V by 1 base; bases with no gene match: 8. Germline V lookup: CDR1 SQVTM, CDR2 ANQGSEA. The CDR3 nucleotides are TGCAGCGTTGAAGCCACCGGGACTAGCATGGAGACCCAGTACTTC. Translated: CSVEATGTSMETQYF.

The gene calls are TRBV5-4 and TRBJ2-5; 8 bases map to TRBD2. This CDR3 comprises 16 residues. Germline CDR1 and CDR2: SGHNT and YYREEE (reference sequence). V lost 1 base to trimming and J lost 2 bases; unmatched junction nucleotides: 7. The CDR3 protein is CASSLRTSPEQETQYF. CDR3 DNA: TGTGCCAGCAGCTTGAGGACTAGCCCCGAACAAGAGACCCAGTACTTC.

The rearrangement links TRBV19 to TRBJ1-2; D unresolved. Trimming pared 10 bases from V and 2 bases from J, leaving 11 bases between. The germline CDR1 and CDR2 sequences are LNHDA and SQIVND (reference sequence). The CDR3 is made up of 12 amino acids. In nucleotides, the CDR3 is TGTGCCACTACCCCGGGGAACTATGGCTACACCTTC. It codes for CATTPGNYGYTF.

The chain joins TRBV7-3 to TRBJ2-7, with 12 bases matching TRBD1. The V and J ends lost 5 bases and 5 bases, in that order; junction bases with no gene match: 4. CDR1 SGHTA and CDR2 FQGTGA come from the germline V gene. This CDR3 is 14 amino acids long. The CDR3 reads CASSPGQGAHEQYF. The CDR3 nucleotides read TGTGCCAGCAGCCCGGGACAGGGGGCTCACGAGCAGTACTTC.

This clone was seen just once. V gene TRBV9 combines with J gene TRBJ1-4; 10 bases match TRBD1. The V gene's germline CDR1 is SGDLS and CDR2 YYNGEE. The J segment lost 7 bases and the V segment lost 4 bases, leaving 10 bases of the junction unmatched. The CDR3 sequence is 16 residues long. The CDR3 is CASSPRPTGGGEKLFF. Here the CDR3 DNA reads TGTGCCAGCAGCCCCCGACCGACAGGGGGCGGTGAAAAACTGTTTTTT.

The chain links TRBV21-1 to TRBJ2-1; the table's D call, TRBD2, has no DNA check behind it. TRBV21-1 is listed as a pseudogene. The CDR3 loop spans 18 amino acids. The DNA for the CDR3 is TGTGCCAGCAGCAAATATCCAAGGAGCGGGAGGACCTACAATGAGCAGTTCTTC. Amino acid sequence: CASSKYPRSGRTYNEQFF.

This clone showed up just a few times. The CDR3: CASSYSDRPDYGYTF. DNA of the CDR3: TGTGCCAGCAGTTACTCGGACAGGCCCGACTATGGCTACACCTTC. The chain employs TRBV6-6 and TRBJ1-2; 7 bases line up with TRBD1. Germline loops: CDR1 MNHNY, CDR2 SVGAGI (reference sequence). Trimming cost V 0 bases and J 3 bases; bases outside gene matches: 4. The CDR3 spans 15 residues.

This sequence joins TRBV28 and TRBJ2-1, with D possibly being TRBD1 (5 bases). Per the germline V gene, CDR1 is MDHEN and CDR2 is SYDVKM. Trimming shortened V by 3 bases and J by 6 bases, and 12 bases separated the two germline ends. The CDR3 extends over 14 amino acids. CDR3 nucleotide sequence: TGTGCCAGCAGTTTTCAGGGCAGCTCCAATGAGCAGTTCTTC. Translated: CASSFQGSSNEQFF.